This TCR beta chain was captured by sequencing in a study of T cell changes during pregnancy in multiple sclerosis. Libraries were prepared by immunoSEQ multiplex PCR; TCRdb keeps only in-frame clonotypes and omits some of them. The data contain about 93,000 clones, over 80% of them seen just once; the ten biggest clones take up 2% to 2.5%. The CDR3 covers 16 residues. V was pared by 1 base and J by 4 bases, with 5 bases of the junction left unmatched. CDR1 is SGHAT, CDR2 FQNNGV, per germline. The genes are TRBV11-2 and TRBJ2-3; 10 nucleotides agree with TRBD2. The input for sequencing was peripheral blood, taken after pregnancy. The clonotype originates from a female donor with multiple sclerosis, enrolled in a pregnancy study. CDR3 nucleotides: TGTGCCAGCAGCTTAGGGGCTAGCGGGAGCTCAGATACGCAGTATTTT. It codes for CASSLGASGSSDTQYF.